Below are 27 T cell receptor beta chains sequenced from a single sample in a study of T cells after yellow fever vaccination. TCRdb passed the 5' RACE reads through MiXCR, listing each CDR3 protein once. The repertoire holds about 320,000 distinct CDR3 sequences, with around 4.3% as singletons. Sequenced here: PBMCs, sampled 15 days after the yellow fever booster vaccination. All receptors come from a man aged 18 to 30 who received the YFV17D yellow fever vaccine.

This clonotype was seen ten or more times. The rearrangement uses TRBV12-3 or TRBV12-4 and TRBJ1-5; the D gene is possibly TRBD1 (5 bases). The CDR3 is 14 amino acids. The germline V and J ends were trimmed by 3 bases and 9 bases, with 15 bases remaining between them. CDR3 region: CASSLGVEFWPQHF. In nucleotides, the CDR3 is TGTGCCAGCAGTTTGGGGGTAGAGTTTTGGCCCCAGCATTTT.

This clonotype was observed at least ten times. The chain links TRBV7-9 to TRBJ1-1, with 7 nucleotides matching TRBD1. V shed 10 bases and J 5 bases; nucleotides not matched to a gene: 10. The CDR3 consists of 13 residues. The germline V gene encodes CDR1 SEHNR and CDR2 FQNEAQ (reference sequence). CDR3 in DNA: TGTGCCAACACCGACAGGGCGGGGACTGAAGCTTTCTTT. Protein: CANTDRAGTEAFF. Based on the CDR3 plus reference TRBV7-9 and TRBJ1-1, the full variable domain is DTGVSQNPRHKITKRGQNVTFRCDPISEHNRLYWYRQTLGQGPEFLTYFQNEAQLEKSRLLSDRFSAERPKGSFSTLEIQRTEQGDSAMYLCANTDRAGTEAFFGQGTRLTVV.

A few counts support this clonotype. The chain combines TRBV28 with TRBJ1-5, with D hard to call. CDR3 size: 12 residues. Germline CDR1 reads MDHEN; CDR2 reads SYDVKM. V gave up 8 bases and J gave up 5 bases, with 10 bases separating them. CDR3 in amino acids: CASEDPHQPQHF. The CDR3 DNA sequence: TGTGCCAGCGAGGACCCTCATCAGCCCCAGCATTTT.

V gene TRBV5-1 combines with J gene TRBJ2-5; the D gene is possibly TRBD2 (5 bases). The CDR3 totals 15 residues. Trimming left V 3 bases short and J 4 bases short, with 16 bases between. The germline V gene encodes CDR1 SGHRS and CDR2 YFSETQ. In nucleotides, the CDR3 is TGCGCCAGCAGCTGGGGAAGCGGAGAGGTAGAGACCCAGTACTTC. The encoded protein is CASSWGSGEVETQYF. The variable domain in full, completed from reference TRBV5-1 and TRBJ2-5, reads KAGVTQTPRYLIKTRGQQVTLSCSPISGHRSVSWYQQTPGQGLQFLFEYFSETQRNKGNFPGRFSGRQFSNSRSEMNVSTLELGDSALYLCASSWGSGEVETQYFGPGTRLLVL.

This clonotype has just a few counts. The CDR3 is CASSLVRTERYGYTF. CDR3 in DNA: TGTGCCAGCAGCTTAGTCAGGACAGAGAGATATGGCTACACCTTC. The chain recombines TRBV5-6 with TRBJ1-2, with D possibly matching TRBD1 (6 bases). Per the germline V gene, CDR1 is SGHDT and CDR2 is YYEEEE. Trimming shortened V by 2 bases and J by 5 bases, and 16 bases separated the two germline ends. The CDR3 sequence is 15 residues long.

The sample holds a few counts of this clonotype. The chain is built from TRBV20-1 and TRBJ1-2; no clear D gene. With 6 bases removed from V and 6 bases from J, the gap between germline ends came to 14 bases. Germline V lookup: CDR1 DFQATT, CDR2 SNEGSKA (reference sequence). This CDR3 comprises 12 residues. The CDR3 is CSARLPGDGYTF. The CDR3 nucleotides read TGCAGTGCCCGTTTGCCTGGGGATGGCTACACCTTC.

This clonotype has a count of ten or more. CDR3 in amino acids: CSAHKSSTWTDTQYF. DNA of the CDR3: TGCAGTGCTCATAAGTCCAGCACCTGGACAGATACGCAGTATTTT. The genes are TRBV20-1 and TRBJ2-3; D remains unclear. This CDR3 comprises 15 residues. Germline CDR1 reads DFQATT; CDR2 reads SNEGSKA (reference sequence). The V end was cut by 5 bases, the J end by 3 bases, with 18 bases between.

The chain recombines TRBV7-6 with TRBJ1-3; 11 bases fit TRBD1. With V trimmed by 5 bases and J by 12 bases, 9 bases remained unmatched. CDR1 and CDR2 (germline): SGHVS, FNYEAQ. The CDR3 runs to 14 residues. CDR3 bases: TGTGCCAGCAGCAAAGGACAGGGGGCGTTTGACATATATTTT. Amino acids: CASSKGQGAFDIYF.

This rearrangement joins TRBV6-5 to TRBJ2-5, with TRBD2 identical over 12 bases. After removal of 7 bases from V and 0 bases from J, the junction contained 12 bases not matched to a gene. This CDR3 has 18 residues. Germline V CDR1 and CDR2: MNHEY, SVGAGI. In DNA, the CDR3 is TGTGCCAGCACCTCCCTTACTAGCGGGGGGTCGTACCAAGAGACCCAGTACTTC. It specifies CASTSLTSGGSYQETQYF.

This clonotype was seen only a few times. This chain links TRBV20-1 with TRBJ1-1; D gene unclear. The CDR3 extends over 12 amino acids. Per germline, CDR1 DFQATT and CDR2 SNEGSKA (reference sequence). V dropped 5 bases and J dropped 1 base, with 8 bases sitting between them. CDR3 coding DNA: TGCAGTGCTGGGTCGGCGAACACTGAAGCTTTCTTT. Translation gives CSAGSANTEAFF.

This clonotype has only a few counts. The chain uses TRBV12-3 or TRBV12-4 and TRBJ1-1; D might be TRBD1 (5 bases). The CDR3 sequence is 16 residues long. Deletions cut 6 bases from V and 3 bases from J, with 20 bases between. The CDR3 nucleotides read TGTGCCAGCAGACCCCCTCGGGGAGGGGCTGACACTGAAGCTTTCTTT. Translation gives CASRPPRGGADTEAFF.

This clonotype has ten or more counts. This chain uses TRBV5-6 with TRBJ1-1; no clear D. CDR1 SGHDT and CDR2 YYEEEE come from the germline V gene. This CDR3 has 11 residues. V dropped 5 bases and J dropped 7 bases, with 9 bases sitting between them. The CDR3 loop is CASSRVDEAFF. For the CDR3, the DNA is TGTGCCAGCAGTAGGGTGGATGAAGCTTTCTTT.

Ten or more counts support this clonotype. The genes are TRBV6-2 or TRBV6-3 and TRBJ2-6; possible D gene TRBD1, 5 bases. Germline V lookup: CDR1 MNHEY, CDR2 SVGEGT. V shed 8 bases and J shed 0 bases, with 8 bases lying between them. The CDR3 spans 14 residues. The CDR3 protein is CASFQGSGANVLTF. CDR3 coding DNA: TGTGCCAGCTTCCAGGGCTCTGGGGCCAACGTCCTGACTTTC.

This clonotype was seen repeatedly, ten times or more. This sequence joins TRBV12-3 or TRBV12-4 and TRBJ2-7; D call uncertain. The CDR3 sequence is 12 residues long. Trimming removed 6 bases at V and 6 bases at J, with 12 bases between. CDR3 residues: CASSRYTGEQYF. The CDR3 DNA sequence: TGTGCCAGCAGCCGATACACCGGCGAGCAGTACTTC.

This clonotype has at least ten counts. This chain's CDR3 is CASSLGGQSGEKLFF. The CDR3 DNA reads as TGCGCCAGCAGCTTGGGCGGACAGAGTGGAGAAAAACTGTTTTTT. The chain recombines TRBV5-1 with TRBJ1-4; D perhaps matches TRBD1 (6 bases). The germline V gene encodes CDR1 SGHRS and CDR2 YFSETQ. V lost 0 bases and J 8 bases, leaving 14 bases between the germline ends. This CDR3 is 15 amino acids long.

This clonotype was observed a handful of times. The chain has TRBV20-1 and TRBJ2-1; 7 bases agree with TRBD2. From germline, CDR1 is DFQATT and CDR2 SNEGSKA (reference sequence). The J segment lost 7 bases and the V segment lost 0 bases, leaving 9 bases of the junction unmatched. CDR3 length: 15 amino acids. CDR3 bases: TGCAGTGCTAGAGATGGGGGGGGGATCAGGAATGAGCAGTTCTTC. It is translated as CSARDGGGIRNEQFF.

This clonotype was detected many times. V gene TRBV6-5 combines with J gene TRBJ1-2, with TRBD1 identical over 10 bases. V gave up 5 bases and J gave up 4 bases; unmatched junction bases: 10. The CDR3 is 16 residues long. The germline CDR1 and CDR2 sequences are MNHEY and SVGAGI. The CDR3 region has the DNA TGTGCCAGCAGTCCATTACAGACAGGGGGCCTCTATGGCTACACCTTC. Encoded protein: CASSPLQTGGLYGYTF.

This clonotype appeared many times. This chain links TRBV5-5 with TRBJ2-3, with 7 bases matching TRBD1. Trimming removed 9 bases from V and 8 bases from J; junction bases left unmatched: 12. There are 13 residues in the CDR3. The germline gives CDR1 SGHKS, CDR2 YYEKEE (reference sequence). The CDR3 DNA follows: TGTGCCACCACAGGGGATCCTGGGGGTACGCAGTATTTT. Its protein is CATTGDPGGTQYF.

The table lists this clonotype with a few counts. V gene TRBV11-2 combines with J gene TRBJ2-3; 9 bases fit TRBD2. The V gene's germline CDR1 is SGHAT and CDR2 FQNNGV. This CDR3 region has 18 residues. Trimming cost V 5 bases and J 2 bases; bases outside gene matches: 14. The chain's CDR3 is CASSPTTAGGPDTDTQYF. The CDR3, as DNA: TGTGCCAGCAGCCCCACCACCGCGGGGGGGCCGGACACAGATACGCAGTATTTT.

This clonotype was counted only a few times. V gene TRBV5-1 combines with J gene TRBJ2-5; no reliable D call. CDR3 length: 14 residues. V lost 4 bases, J lost 5 bases, and 15 bases lay in between. Germline V gene sequence: CDR1 SGHRS, CDR2 YFSETQ. The CDR3 protein is CASSSLAGPETQYF. In nucleotides, the CDR3 is TGCGCCAGCAGCAGCTTGGCCGGGCCCGAGACCCAGTACTTC. Complete variable domain (other parts from reference TRBV5-1 and TRBJ2-5): KAGVTQTPRYLIKTRGQQVTLSCSPISGHRSVSWYQQTPGQGLQFLFEYFSETQRNKGNFPGRFSGRQFSNSRSEMNVSTLELGDSALYLCASSSLAGPETQYFGPGTRLLVL.

In regard to this clonotype: With a much larger clone just one base away, this may be a read error. This sequence joins TRBV7-9 and TRBJ2-1; perhaps TRBD1 as D (6 bases). Germline loops: CDR1 SEHNR, CDR2 FQNEAQ (reference sequence). The CDR3 sequence is 15 residues long. This CDR3 reads CASSRWDMAYNEQVF. DNA for the CDR3: TGTGCCAGCAGCCGTTGGGACATGGCCTACAATGAGCAGGTCTTC.

This clonotype was observed a few times. The chain joins TRBV4-1 to TRBJ1-5; tentatively, D is TRBD1 (6 bases). The length of the CDR3 is 17 residues. CDR1 is MGHRA and CDR2 is YSYEKL in the germline V gene. Trimming stripped 0 bases from V and 2 bases from J, with 14 bases between. CDR3 region: CASSQEVGRGGNQPQHF. CDR3 sequence (DNA): TGCGCCAGCAGCCAAGAAGTTGGCAGGGGAGGCAATCAGCCCCAGCATTTT.

The genes are TRBV7-9 and TRBJ2-5; no definite D call. The germline gives CDR1 SEHNR, CDR2 FQNEAQ (reference sequence). CDR3 length: 11 residues. Trimming took 7 bases from V and 4 from J, leaving 7 bases between them. The chain's CDR3 is CASTRGETQYF. The CDR3 DNA reads TGTGCCAGCACCCGAGGAGAGACCCAGTACTTC.

This clonotype was counted at least ten times. The chain combines TRBV10-3 with TRBJ2-1; D is perhaps TRBD2 (6 bases). The V end lost 7 bases, the J end lost 4 bases, and 8 bases lay between the germline ends. The CDR3 length is 12 residues. Germline CDR1 reads ENHRY; CDR2 reads SYGVKD. CDR3 residues: CAIKGLYNEQFF. In DNA, the CDR3 is TGTGCCATCAAGGGACTGTACAATGAGCAGTTCTTC.

The chain recombines TRBV7-8 with TRBJ1-2; 8 positions match TRBD1. CDR3 length equals 16 residues. CDR1 is SGHVS and CDR2 is FQNEAQ in the germline V gene. V was pared by 2 bases and J by 8 bases, with 13 bases of the junction left unmatched. The CDR3 region has the DNA TGTGCCAGCAGCTTATCCCACCCGGACAGGGTGGAAGGCTACACCTTC. This encodes CASSLSHPDRVEGYTF.

This clonotype has at least ten counts. This chain connects TRBV6-2 or TRBV6-3 to TRBJ2-2; the match to TRBD2 covers 11 bases. CDR1 MNHEY and CDR2 SVGEGT come from the germline V gene. This CDR3 has 17 amino acids. Trimming took 6 bases from V and 5 from J; bases not matched to a gene: 11. The CDR3 protein is CASSNRLAGGSTGELFF. The CDR3 nucleotides are TGTGCCAGCAGCAACAGGCTAGCGGGGGGCTCTACCGGGGAGCTGTTTTTT.

The chain carries TRBV19 and TRBJ2-1, with D possibly matching TRBD1 (5 bases). V lost 3 bases and J lost 8, with 20 bases in between. In germline, CDR1 is LNHDA, CDR2 SQIVND (reference sequence). CDR3 length: 16 residues. In nucleotides, the CDR3 is TGTGCCAGTAGTATCCGCACAGGCTCGCTTGGGTATGAGCAGTTCTTC. Protein: CASSIRTGSLGYEQFF.